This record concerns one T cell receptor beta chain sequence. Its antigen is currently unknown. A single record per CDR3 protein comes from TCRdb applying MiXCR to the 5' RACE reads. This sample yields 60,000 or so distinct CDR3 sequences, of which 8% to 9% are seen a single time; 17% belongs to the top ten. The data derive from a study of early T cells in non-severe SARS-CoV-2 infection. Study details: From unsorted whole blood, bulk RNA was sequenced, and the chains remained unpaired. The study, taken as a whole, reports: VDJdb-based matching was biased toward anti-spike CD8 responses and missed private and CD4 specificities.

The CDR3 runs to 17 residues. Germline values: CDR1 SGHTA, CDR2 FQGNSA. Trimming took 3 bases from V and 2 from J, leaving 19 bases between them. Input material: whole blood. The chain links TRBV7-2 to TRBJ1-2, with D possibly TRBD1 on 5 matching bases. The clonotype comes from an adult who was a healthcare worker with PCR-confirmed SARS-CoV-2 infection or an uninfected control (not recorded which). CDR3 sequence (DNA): TGTGCCAGCAGCTTCACAGGATTTCTGGACGGGAACTATGGCTACACCTTC. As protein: CASSFTGFLDGNYGYTF.